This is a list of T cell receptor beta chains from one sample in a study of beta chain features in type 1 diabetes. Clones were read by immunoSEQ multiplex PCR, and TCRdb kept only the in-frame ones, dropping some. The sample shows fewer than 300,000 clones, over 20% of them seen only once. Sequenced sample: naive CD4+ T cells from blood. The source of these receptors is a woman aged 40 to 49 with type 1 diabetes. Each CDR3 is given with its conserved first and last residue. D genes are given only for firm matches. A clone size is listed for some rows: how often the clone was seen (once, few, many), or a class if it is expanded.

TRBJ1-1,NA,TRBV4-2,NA,TGTGCCAGCAGCCCTAACAGGGATGGCACTGAAGCTTTCTTT,CASSPNRDGTEAFF
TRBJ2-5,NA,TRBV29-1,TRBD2,TGCAGCGTTGACCGGCTAGCGGGAGGGGCCCAGTACTTC,CSVDRLAGGAQYF
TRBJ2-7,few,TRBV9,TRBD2,TGTGCCAGCACCCAGGGCGGGGGGAAGGGCGAGCAGTACTTC,CASTQGGGKGEQYF
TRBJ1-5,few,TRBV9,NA,TGTGCCAGCAGCGTAGACCCTAGCACGAATCAGCCCCAGCATTTT,CASSVDPSTNQPQHF
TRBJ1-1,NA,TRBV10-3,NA,TGTGCCATCAGTGAGTCGGGGCCCACTGAAGCTTTCTTT,CAISESGPTEAFF
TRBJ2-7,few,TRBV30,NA,TGTGCCTGGAGTCTAGGCCGACAGTCGGCGTACTTC,CAWSLGRQSAYF
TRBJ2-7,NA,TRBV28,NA,TGTGCCAGCAGCCCACTCCTACCCTACGAGCAGTACTTC,CASSPLLPYEQYF
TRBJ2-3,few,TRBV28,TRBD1,TGTGCCAGCAGTTACGGACAGGGGACCGATACGCAGTATTTT,CASSYGQGTDTQYF
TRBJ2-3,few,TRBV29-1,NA,TGCAGCGCTGGGGGGAACAGCAAAGATACGCAGTATTTT,CSAGGNSKDTQYF
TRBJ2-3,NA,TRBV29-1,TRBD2,TGCAGCGTTCTAGCGGGGGCCGGCACAGATACGCAGTATTTT,CSVLAGAGTDTQYF
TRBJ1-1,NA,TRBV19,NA,TGTGCCAGTAGTAATTTGGGGGCTACCACTGAAGCTTTCTTT,CASSNLGATTEAFF
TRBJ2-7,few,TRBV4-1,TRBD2,TGCGCCAGCAGCCAAGATCCGGCTAGCGGGAGTAGGTACGAGCAGTACTTC,CASSQDPASGSRYEQYF
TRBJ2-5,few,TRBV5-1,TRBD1,TGCGCCAGCAGCCCGGGACAGGCCGCGGGGGAGACCCAGTACTTC,CASSPGQAAGETQYF
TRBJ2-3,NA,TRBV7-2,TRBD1,TGTGCCAGCAGCCCCTGGACAGGGGGCAGGAATACGCAGTATTTT,CASSPWTGGRNTQYF
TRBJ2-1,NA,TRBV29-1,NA,TGCAGCGTCGAGCCGGGCTCCTACAATGAGCAGTTCTTC,CSVEPGSYNEQFF
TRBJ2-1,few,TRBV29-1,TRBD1,TGCAGCGTTGGTGGCCAGGGGGCTCGGGAGCAGTTCTTC,CSVGGQGAREQFF
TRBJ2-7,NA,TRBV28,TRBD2,TGTGCCAGCAGTTTAAGCGGGAGTGTCCCCCACGAGCAGTACTTC,CASSLSGSVPHEQYF
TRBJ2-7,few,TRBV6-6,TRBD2,TGTGCCAGCACTGCTAGCGGGTACGAGCAGTACTTC,CASTASGYEQYF
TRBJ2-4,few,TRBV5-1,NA,TGCGCCAGCAGCCCCCGCGGGGCAGGGCAAGACATTCAGTACTTC,CASSPRGAGQDIQYF
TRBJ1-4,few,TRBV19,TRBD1,TGTGCCAGTAGTCTACAGGGGCTCGGCGAAAAACTGTTTTTT,CASSLQGLGEKLFF
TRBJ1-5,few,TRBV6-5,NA,TGTGCCAGCAGTTACGGAGCTAGCAATCAGCCCCAGCATTTT,CASSYGASNQPQHF
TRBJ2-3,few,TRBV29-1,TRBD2,TGCAGCGTCGCTAGAGCGGGGGATACGCAGTATTTT,CSVARAGDTQYF
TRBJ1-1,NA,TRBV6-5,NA,TGTGCCAGCAGTTTTGAGATTGACACTGAAGCTTTCTTT,CASSFEIDTEAFF
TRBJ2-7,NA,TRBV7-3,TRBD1,TGTGCCAGCAGCTTAAGCGGGACAGGAACATACGAGCAGTACTTC,CASSLSGTGTYEQYF
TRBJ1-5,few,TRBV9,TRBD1,TGTGCCAGCAGCGCCGGGACAGGGCAGAATCAGCCCCAGCATTTT,CASSAGTGQNQPQHF
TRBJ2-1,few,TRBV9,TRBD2,TGTGCCAGCGGGGCGGGGGGGTATATGAATGAGCAGTTCTTC,CASGAGGYMNEQFF
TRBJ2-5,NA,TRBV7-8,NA,TGTGCCAGCAGCTGGTCCCGGGACTCCTCGTCGGAGACCCAGTACTTC,CASSWSRDSSSETQYF
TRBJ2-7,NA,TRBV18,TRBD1,TGTGCCAGCTCACCTAAAGGGACAGGGACCCAATACGAGCAGTACTTC,CASSPKGTGTQYEQYF
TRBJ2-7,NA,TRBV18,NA,TGTGCCAGCTCACCTGTTCAGTATTCCTACGAGCAGTACTTC,CASSPVQYSYEQYF
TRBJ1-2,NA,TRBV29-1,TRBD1,TGCAGCGTGGGCGACAGGGGCTATGGCTACACCTTC,CSVGDRGYGYTF
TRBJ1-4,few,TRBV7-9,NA,TGTGCCAGCAGCGCCGTAGCAGGGAGGGAGGAAAAACTGTTTTTT,CASSAVAGREEKLFF
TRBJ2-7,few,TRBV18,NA,TGTGCCAGCTCACCCATCCCCAGGGATTCCTACGAGCAGTACTTC,CASSPIPRDSYEQYF
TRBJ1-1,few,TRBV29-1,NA,TGCAGCGTTGAACGGCCGGGCACTGAAGCTTTCTTT,CSVERPGTEAFF
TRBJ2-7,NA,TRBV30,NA,TGTGCCTGGGATAAGACAGGCTACGAGCAGTACTTC,CAWDKTGYEQYF
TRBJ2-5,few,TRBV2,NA,TGTGCCAGCAGTAGGACTGGGGAGACCCAGTACTTC,CASSRTGETQYF
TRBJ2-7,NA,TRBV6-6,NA,TGTGCCAGCAGACCCGCCTACTACGAGCAGTACTTC,CASRPAYYEQYF
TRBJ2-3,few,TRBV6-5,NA,TGTGCCAGCAGTTACCGACTCAACACAGATACGCAGTATTTT,CASSYRLNTDTQYF
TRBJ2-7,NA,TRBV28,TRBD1,TGTGCCAGCAGTTTTTACGACAGGGATGCCGAGCAGTACTTC,CASSFYDRDAEQYF
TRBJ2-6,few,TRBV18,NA,TGTGCCAGCTCACCCCAATTCTCTGGGGCCAACGTCCTGACTTTC,CASSPQFSGANVLTF
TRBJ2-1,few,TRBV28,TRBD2,TGTGCCAGCAGTTTTCTGGAGAGCGGGAGTGGAAATGAGCAGTTCTTC,CASSFLESGSGNEQFF
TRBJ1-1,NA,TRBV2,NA,TGTGCCAGCAGTACAGGTAGCACCTACACTGAAGCTTTCTTT,CASSTGSTYTEAFF
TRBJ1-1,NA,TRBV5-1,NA,TGCGCCAGCAGCTTGGGACAGAGCCAGAACACTGAAGCTTTCTTT,CASSLGQSQNTEAFF
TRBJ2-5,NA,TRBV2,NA,TGTGCCACTGGGGGCATTGAGGGAGAGACCCAGTACTTC,CATGGIEGETQYF
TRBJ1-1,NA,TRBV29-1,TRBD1,TGCAGCTTCCAGACAGGGGTGAACACTGAAGCTTTCTTT,CSFQTGVNTEAFF
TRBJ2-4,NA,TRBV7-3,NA,TGTGCCAGCAGCTCCCAGCCCGGTCTAGAGAACATTCAGTACTTC,CASSSQPGLENIQYF
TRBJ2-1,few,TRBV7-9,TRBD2,TGTGCCAGCAGCTCGAGGACTAGCCCGCAGTTCTTC,CASSSRTSPQFF
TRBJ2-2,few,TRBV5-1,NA,TGCGCCAGCAGCTCCTCTCCACCCCAGGCGTCCGGGGAGCTGTTTTTT,CASSSSPPQASGELFF
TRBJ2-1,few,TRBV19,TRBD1,TGTGCCAGTAGCGCTATCGGGACAGGGGTTTCCCATGAGCAGTTCTTC,CASSAIGTGVSHEQFF
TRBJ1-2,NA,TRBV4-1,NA,TGCGCCAGCAGCCAAGAGGGTCGAGGGGGCTACACCTTC,CASSQEGRGGYTF
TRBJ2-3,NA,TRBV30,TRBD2,TGTGCCTGGAGTGAGGGGACTAGCGGAGATACGCAGTATTTT,CAWSEGTSGDTQYF
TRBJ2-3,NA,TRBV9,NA,TGTGCCAGCAGCGTAGGGCGGAAGGGGGCAGATACGCAGTATTTT,CASSVGRKGADTQYF
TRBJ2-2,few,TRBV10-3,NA,TGTGCCATCGAGGTTGAGGGGAACACCGGGGAGCTGTTTTTT,CAIEVEGNTGELFF
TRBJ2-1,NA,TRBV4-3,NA,TGCGCCAGCAGCCAAGAGAACAGGGCTAATGAGCAGTTCTTC,CASSQENRANEQFF
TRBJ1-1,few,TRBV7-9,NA,TGTGCCAGCAGCCCGGACAGTAAAGCTTTCTTT,CASSPDSKAFF
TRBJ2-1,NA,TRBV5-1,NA,TGCGCCAGCAGCTTGGGCAGCTCCTACAATGAGCAGTTCTTC,CASSLGSSYNEQFF
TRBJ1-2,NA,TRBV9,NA,TGTGCCAGCAGCCCCCGGACAGAGTCTCCTTCCCTCTATGGCTACACCTTC,CASSPRTESPSLYGYTF
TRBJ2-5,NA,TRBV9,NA,TGTGCCAGCAGCGCCGGGACTGGTGAGACCCAGTACTTC,CASSAGTGETQYF
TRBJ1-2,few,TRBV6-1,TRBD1,TGTGCCAGCAGTGAAGCAGGGACAGCTACTAACTATGGCTACACCTTC,CASSEAGTATNYGYTF
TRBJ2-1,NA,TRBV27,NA,TGTGCCAGCAGTTTTAGCGGAAGGCACAATGAGCAGTTCTTC,CASSFSGRHNEQFF
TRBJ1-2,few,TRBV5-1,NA,TGCGCCAGCAGCTTGGAGGGGTTAGCCTATGGCTACACCTTC,CASSLEGLAYGYTF